A selection of T cell receptor beta chains follows, all from one sample in a study of blood T cell repertoires in COVID-19. Using immunoSEQ multiplex PCR, the repertoire was profiled, and TCRdb retains in-frame clones only, with some absent. The table records fewer than 350,000 clones, around 86% of them present only once. Sequenced material: peripheral blood. The receptors here all came from a man aged 40-49 years with active or convalescent COVID-19. CDR3s include the opening cysteine and the closing phenylalanine or tryptophan. Each record gives: D gene, J gene, V gene, clone size, CDR3 protein, CDR3 DNA. D genes are given only for firm matches. Size tells how often a clone was seen (once, few, many) or the class of an expanded clone, and some rows leave it out.

>TRBD2|TRBJ2-3|TRBV24-1|-
CATSDLRGELQDTQYF
TGTGCCACCAGTGACCTCCGGGGGGAGCTGCAAGATACGCAGTATTTT
>-|TRBJ1-5|TRBV19|-
CASTVYTGQPQHF
TGTGCCAGTACTGTGTACACAGGTCAGCCCCAGCATTTT
>-|TRBJ2-7|TRBV5-1|-
CASTPGGHEQYF
TGCGCCAGCACCCCAGGTGGCCACGAGCAGTACTTC
>-|TRBJ1-2|TRBV13|-
CASSLGGAYGYTF
TGTGCCAGCAGCTTAGGAGGGGCTTATGGCTACACCTTC
>TRBD2|TRBJ2-3|TRBV28|-
CASSARGGSTDTQYF
TGTGCCAGTTCTGCACGCGGGGGGAGCACAGATACGCAGTATTTT
>-|TRBJ1-6|TRBV6-4|-
CAPRGGSYNSPLHF
TGTGCCCCCCGAGGAGGCTCCTATAATTCACCCCTCCACTTT
>-|TRBJ2-1|TRBV12-3/TRBV12-4|-
CASSLGGGNEQFF
TGTGCCAGCAGTTTGGGAGGGGGTAATGAGCAGTTCTTC
>-|TRBJ1-2|TRBV30|-
CAWSVSGYGYTF
TGTGCCTGGAGTGTGTCCGGCTATGGCTACACCTTC
>-|TRBJ1-1|TRBV6-4|-
CASSAELNTEAFF
TGTGCCAGCAGTGCTGAGTTGAACACTGAAGCTTTCTTT
>-|TRBJ2-2|TRBV4-2|-
CASSPVSGELFF
TGTGCCAGCAGCCCGGTGAGCGGGGAGCTGTTTTTT
>-|TRBJ2-2|TRBV10-1|-
CASSPPERGELFF
TGCGCCAGCAGTCCACCGGAGAGAGGGGAGCTGTTTTTT
>TRBD1|TRBJ1-2|TRBV18|-
CASSQSGQFYGYTF
TGTGCCAGCTCACAATCGGGACAGTTCTATGGCTACACCTTC
>TRBD1|TRBJ1-2|TRBV11-2|once
CASSSTGGAGYGYTF
TGTGCCAGCAGCTCGACAGGGGGCGCAGGCTATGGCTACACCTTC
>-|TRBJ2-5|TRBV15|-
CATSRETSGEETQYF
TGTGCCACCAGCAGAGAGACCAGCGGAGAAGAGACCCAGTACTTC
>-|TRBJ1-5|TRBV28|-
CASSLWDSSNQPQHF
TGTGCCAGCAGTTTATGGGACAGTAGCAATCAGCCCCAGCATTTT
>-|TRBJ1-2|TRBV13|few
CASSFKTPYGYTF
TGTGCCAGCAGCTTCAAGACTCCCTATGGCTACACCTTC
>-|TRBJ1-6|TRBV6-1|-
CASSEERGSSYNSPLHF
TGTGCCAGCAGTGAAGAGAGGGGGAGCTCCTATAATTCACCCCTCCACTTT
>TRBD2|TRBJ2-2|TRBV7-6|-
CASSTHRSGGAGTGELFF
TGTGCCAGCAGCACCCATAGAAGCGGGGGGGCCGGGACCGGGGAGCTGTTTTTT
>-|TRBJ2-3|TRBV11-2|-
CASSLDLGGSTDTQYF
TGTGCCAGCAGCTTAGATCTAGGCGGGAGCACAGATACGCAGTATTTT
>-|TRBJ1-1|TRBV5-1|-
CASSLALRNSEAFF
TGCGCCAGCAGCTTGGCCCTACGGAACAGTGAAGCTTTCTTT
>-|TRBJ2-7|TRBV11-3|-
CASSPGTDNSYEQYF
TGTGCCAGCAGCCCTGGGACTGATAACTCCTACGAGCAGTACTTC
>TRBD1|TRBJ1-2|TRBV7-9|-
CASSLLTGGKAYGYTF
TGTGCCAGCAGCTTGTTGACAGGGGGAAAGGCCTATGGCTACACCTTC
>TRBD2|TRBJ2-1|TRBV24-1|-
CATSESLAGVLNEQFF
TGTGCCACCAGTGAGTCACTAGCGGGGGTTCTTAATGAGCAGTTCTTC
>-|TRBJ2-7|TRBV11-3|-
CASSLDRYRFPYEQYF
TGTGCCAGCAGCTTAGATCGTTACAGGTTCCCCTACGAGCAGTACTTC
>-|TRBJ2-7|TRBV6-5|-
CASSFDWRAYEQYF
TGTGCCAGCAGCTTCGACTGGAGGGCCTACGAGCAGTACTTC
>-|TRBJ1-1|TRBV12-3/TRBV12-4|-
CASSIRSTEAFF
TGTGCCAGCAGTATAAGGAGCACTGAAGCTTTCTTT
>TRBD1|TRBJ2-1|TRBV5-5|-
CASSSQGLYNEQFF
TGTGCCAGCAGCTCACAGGGGCTCTACAATGAGCAGTTCTTC
>-|TRBJ2-7|TRBV27|-
CASGGYRDEQYF
TGTGCCAGCGGGGGTTACAGGGACGAGCAGTACTTC
>-|TRBJ1-1|TRBV10-3|-
CAISDRDTEAFF
TGTGCCATCAGCGATCGAGACACTGAAGCTTTCTTT
>TRBD1|TRBJ2-1|TRBV19|few
CASMGPDRGFVRGQFF
TGTGCCAGTATGGGCCCCGACAGGGGGTTCGTCCGGGGTCAGTTCTTC
>-|TRBJ1-5|TRBV28|few
CASTQVRGQPQHF
TGTGCCAGCACCCAGGTCAGGGGTCAGCCCCAGCATTTT
>-|TRBJ2-7|TRBV5-4|-
CASSPDLRSYEQYF
TGTGCCAGCAGCCCGGACTTGCGCTCCTACGAGCAGTACTTC
>TRBD2|TRBJ2-5|TRBV9|-
CASSAGGRLAGGETQYF
TGTGCCAGCAGCGCGGGGGGAAGACTAGCGGGAGGTGAGACCCAGTACTTC